Below, 7 T cell receptor beta chains from the same sample are listed, as sequenced in a study of cytomegalovirus exposure and HLA in healthy donors. This table comes from immunoSEQ multiplex PCR, and its TCRdb copy is limited to in-frame clones, with some not included. The profile shows some 41,000 clones, 93% of them singletons. Sequences were obtained from PBMCs. The receptors here all came from a woman aged 18-29 years in good health and CMV-seronegative.

The J gene is TRBJ2-3, the V gene TRBV19; 8 bases agree with TRBD2. Germline V lookup: CDR1 LNHDA, CDR2 SQIVND (reference sequence). V shed 6 bases and J 3 bases; nucleotides not matched to a gene: 11. This CDR3 contains 16 residues. The CDR3 DNA sequence: TGTGCCAGTAGCCAAGACCCGGGAGGGGCAACAGATACGCAGTATTTT. The encoded protein is CASSQDPGGATDTQYF.

The chain joins TRBV2 to TRBJ2-7, with 7 nucleotides matching TRBD1. The CDR3 has 14 amino acids. After removal of 5 bases from V and 2 bases from J, the junction contained 6 bases not matched to a gene. Germline V gene data show CDR1 as SNHLY and CDR2 as FYNNEI. The CDR3 loop is CASSLGTAPYEQYF. CDR3 DNA: TGTGCCAGCAGTCTAGGGACAGCACCCTACGAGCAGTACTTC.

J is TRBJ1-4 and V is TRBV5-5; TRBD1 matches 10 bases. From germline, CDR1 is SGHKS and CDR2 YYEKEE (reference sequence). The CDR3 has 14 amino acids. J gave up 7 bases and V 1 base, and 1 base lay outside the gene matches. The DNA for the CDR3 is TGTGCCAGCAGCTTGAGGGACAGGGGTGAAAAACTGTTTTTT. As protein: CASSLRDRGEKLFF.

The V gene is TRBV5-8, the J gene TRBJ1-6; D unresolved. V lost 4 bases, J lost 8 bases, and 13 bases lay in between. The CDR3 totals 14 residues. The germline CDR1 and CDR2 sequences are SGHTS and YDEGEE. The CDR3 sequence: CASSLEEGYSPLHF. The CDR3 region has the DNA TGTGCCAGCAGCCTCGAGGAGGGATATTCACCCCTCCACTTT.

This chain joins TRBV6-5 and TRBJ1-1; D remains unclear. Between the trimmed V and J ends, which lost 2 bases and 1 base, there was a span of 8 bases. Germline CDR1 and CDR2: MNHEY and SVGAGI. The CDR3 contains 14 residues. CDR3 bases: TGTGCCAGCAGTTACGAGGATACGAACACTGAAGCTTTCTTT. The encoded protein is CASSYEDTNTEAFF.

This chain uses TRBV18 with TRBJ1-1; D is unresolved. Germline-derived CDR1 and CDR2 are KGHSH and LQKENI. This CDR3 contains 16 residues. With 2 bases removed from V and 3 bases from J, the gap between germline ends came to 16 bases. The CDR3 spells CASSPRTVTGDTEAFF. The CDR3 nucleotides are TGTGCCAGCTCACCAAGGACTGTTACGGGTGACACTGAAGCTTTCTTT.

The gene calls are TRBV6-1 and TRBJ1-1, with 7 positions matching TRBD1. J lost 7 bases, V lost 7 bases, and 3 bases had no gene match. The CDR3 contains 11 residues. The germline V gene has CDR1 MNHNS and CDR2 SASEGT. CDR3 region: CASMRDSEAFF. CDR3 DNA sequence: TGTGCCAGCATGAGGGACAGTGAAGCTTTCTTT.